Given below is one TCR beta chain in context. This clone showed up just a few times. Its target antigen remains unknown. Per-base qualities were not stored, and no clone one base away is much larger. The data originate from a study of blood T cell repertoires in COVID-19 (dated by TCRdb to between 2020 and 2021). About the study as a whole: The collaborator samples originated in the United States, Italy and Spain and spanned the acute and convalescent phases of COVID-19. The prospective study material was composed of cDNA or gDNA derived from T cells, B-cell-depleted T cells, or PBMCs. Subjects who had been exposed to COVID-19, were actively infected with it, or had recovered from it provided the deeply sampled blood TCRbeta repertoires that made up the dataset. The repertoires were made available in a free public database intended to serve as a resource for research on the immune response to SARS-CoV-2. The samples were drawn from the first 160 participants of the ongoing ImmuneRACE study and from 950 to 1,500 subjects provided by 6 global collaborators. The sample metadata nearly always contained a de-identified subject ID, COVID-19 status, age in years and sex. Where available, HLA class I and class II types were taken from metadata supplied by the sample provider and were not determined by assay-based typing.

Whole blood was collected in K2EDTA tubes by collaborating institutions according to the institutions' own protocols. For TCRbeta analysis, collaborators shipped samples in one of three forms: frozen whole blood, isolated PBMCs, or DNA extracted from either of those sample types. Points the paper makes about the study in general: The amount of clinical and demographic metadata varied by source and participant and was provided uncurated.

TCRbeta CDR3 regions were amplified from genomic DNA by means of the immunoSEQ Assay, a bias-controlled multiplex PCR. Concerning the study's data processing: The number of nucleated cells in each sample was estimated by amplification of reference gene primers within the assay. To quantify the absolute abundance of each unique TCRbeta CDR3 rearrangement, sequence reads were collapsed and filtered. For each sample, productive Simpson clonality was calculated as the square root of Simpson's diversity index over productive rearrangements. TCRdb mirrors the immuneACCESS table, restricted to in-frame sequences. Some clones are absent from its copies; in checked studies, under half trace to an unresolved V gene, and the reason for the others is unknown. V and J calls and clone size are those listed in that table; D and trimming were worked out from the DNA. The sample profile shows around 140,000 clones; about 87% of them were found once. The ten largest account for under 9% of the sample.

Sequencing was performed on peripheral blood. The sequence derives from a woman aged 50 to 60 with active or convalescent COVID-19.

The nucleotides read TGCAGCGTTGACAGGGGGAGTATTGGGAACGAGCAGTACTTC. This sequence encodes CSVDRGSIGNEQYF. In this chain, TRBV29-1 is recombined with TRBJ2-7, and TRBD1 aligns with 7 junction nucleotides. The cysteine opens and the phenylalanine closes a CDR3 of 14 amino acids. Just CDR3 DNA is preserved here, 42 bases in frame from base 1. At the junction V is shortened by 3 bases and J by 5 bases; bases outside the gene matches: 10. The germline V gene yields SQVTM for CDR1 and ANQGSEA for CDR2.